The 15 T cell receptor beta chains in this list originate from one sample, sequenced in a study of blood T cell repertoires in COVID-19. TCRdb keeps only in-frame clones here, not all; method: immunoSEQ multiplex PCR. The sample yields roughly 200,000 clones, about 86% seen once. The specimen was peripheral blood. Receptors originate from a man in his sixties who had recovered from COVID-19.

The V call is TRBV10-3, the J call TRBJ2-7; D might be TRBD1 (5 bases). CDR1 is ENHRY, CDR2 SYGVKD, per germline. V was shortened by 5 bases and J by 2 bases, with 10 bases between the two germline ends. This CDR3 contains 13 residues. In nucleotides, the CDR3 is TGTGCCATCAGTCAGGACACTACCTACGAGCAGTACTTC. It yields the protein CAISQDTTYEQYF.

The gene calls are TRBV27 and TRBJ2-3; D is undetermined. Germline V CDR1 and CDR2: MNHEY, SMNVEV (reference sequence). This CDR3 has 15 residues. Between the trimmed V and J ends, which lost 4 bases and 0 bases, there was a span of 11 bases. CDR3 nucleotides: TGTGCCAGCAGTTCAGACATTACTAGCACAGATACGCAGTATTTT. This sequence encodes CASSSDITSTDTQYF.

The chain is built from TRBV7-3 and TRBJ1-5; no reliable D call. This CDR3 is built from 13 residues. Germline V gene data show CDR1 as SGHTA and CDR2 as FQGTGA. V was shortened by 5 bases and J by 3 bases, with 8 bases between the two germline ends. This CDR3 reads CASSPSPNQPQHF. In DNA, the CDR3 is TGTGCCAGCAGCCCCTCCCCCAATCAGCCCCAGCATTTT. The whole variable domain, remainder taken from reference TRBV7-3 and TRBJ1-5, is GAGVSQTPSNKVTEKGKYVELRCDPISGHTALYWYRQSLGQGPEFLIYFQGTGAADDSGLPNDRFFAVRPEGSVSTLKIQRTERGDSAVYLCASSPSPNQPQHFGDGTRLSIL.

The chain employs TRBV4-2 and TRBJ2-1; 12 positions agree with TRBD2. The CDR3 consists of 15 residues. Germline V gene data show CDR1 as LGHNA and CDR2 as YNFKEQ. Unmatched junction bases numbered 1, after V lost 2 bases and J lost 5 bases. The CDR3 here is CASSQRTSGDNEQFF. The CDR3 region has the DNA TGTGCCAGCAGCCAACGGACTAGCGGGGACAATGAGCAGTTCTTC.

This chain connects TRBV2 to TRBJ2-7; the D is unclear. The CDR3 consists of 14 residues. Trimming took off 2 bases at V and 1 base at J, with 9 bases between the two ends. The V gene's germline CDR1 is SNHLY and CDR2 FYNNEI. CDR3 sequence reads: CASSESGASYEQYF. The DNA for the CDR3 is TGTGCCAGCAGTGAATCGGGTGCGTCCTACGAGCAGTACTTC.

The CDR3 sequence: CASSFYPSGGHRSSYNEQFF. The CDR3 DNA reads as TGTGCCAGCAGCTTTTACCCTAGCGGGGGACACAGGAGCTCCTACAATGAGCAGTTCTTC. This chain connects TRBV13 to TRBJ2-1; 10 bases map to TRBD2. This CDR3 has 20 amino acids. Germline V gene sequence: CDR1 PRHDT, CDR2 FYEKMQ (reference sequence). V lost 3 bases and J lost 0; bases outside the gene matches: 14.

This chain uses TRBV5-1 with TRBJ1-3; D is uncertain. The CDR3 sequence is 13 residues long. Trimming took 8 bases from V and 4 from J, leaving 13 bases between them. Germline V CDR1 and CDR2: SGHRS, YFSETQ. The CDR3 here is CARHCVEGNTIYF. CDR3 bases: TGCGCCAGGCACTGTGTAGAAGGAAACACCATATATTTT. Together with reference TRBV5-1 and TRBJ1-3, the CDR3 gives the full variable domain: KAGVTQTPRYLIKTRGQQVTLSCSPISGHRSVSWYQQTPGQGLQFLFEYFSETQRNKGNFPGRFSGRQFSNSRSEMNVSTLELGDSALYLCARHCVEGNTIYFGEGSWLTVV.

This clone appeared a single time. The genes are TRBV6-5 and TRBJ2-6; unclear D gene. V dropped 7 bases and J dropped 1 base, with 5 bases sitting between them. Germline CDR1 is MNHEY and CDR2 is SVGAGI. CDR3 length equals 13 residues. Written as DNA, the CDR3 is TGTGCCAGCAAACAGTCTGGGGCCAACGTCCTGACTTTC. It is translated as CASKQSGANVLTF.

The CDR3 nucleotides are TGTGCCAGTAGTAGTCGACTATCTAGCACAGATACGCAGTATTTT. Its translation: CASSSRLSSTDTQYF. The rearrangement joins TRBV19 to TRBJ2-3; D possibly corresponds to TRBD2 (5 bases). This CDR3 is 15 amino acids long. The germline V gene has CDR1 LNHDA and CDR2 SQIVND (reference sequence). Trimming removed 4 bases from V and 0 bases from J, with 11 bases in between.

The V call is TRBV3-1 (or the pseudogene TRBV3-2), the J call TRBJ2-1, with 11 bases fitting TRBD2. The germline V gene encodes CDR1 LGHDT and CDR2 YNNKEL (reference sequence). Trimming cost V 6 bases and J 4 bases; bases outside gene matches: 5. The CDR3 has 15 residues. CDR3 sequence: CASSQTSGGYNEQFF. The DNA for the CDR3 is TGTGCCAGCAGTCAAACTAGCGGGGGTTACAATGAGCAGTTCTTC.

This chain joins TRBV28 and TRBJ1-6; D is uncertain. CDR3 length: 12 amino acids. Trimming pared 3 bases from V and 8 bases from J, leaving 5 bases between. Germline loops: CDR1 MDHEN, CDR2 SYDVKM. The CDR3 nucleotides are TGTGCCAGCAGTTTCGGGGATTCACCCCTCCACTTT. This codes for CASSFGDSPLHF.

The CDR3 loop reads CASSLAQATNTGELFF. DNA for the CDR3: TGCGCCAGCAGCTTGGCACAGGCGACGAACACCGGGGAGCTGTTTTTT. The chain uses TRBV5-1 and TRBJ2-2; a weak D match, TRBD1 (5 bases). CDR1 SGHRS and CDR2 YFSETQ come from the germline V gene. The CDR3 totals 16 residues. V gave up 0 bases and J gave up 0 bases, with 9 bases separating them. Together with reference TRBV5-1 and TRBJ2-2, the CDR3 gives the full variable domain: KAGVTQTPRYLIKTRGQQVTLSCSPISGHRSVSWYQQTPGQGLQFLFEYFSETQRNKGNFPGRFSGRQFSNSRSEMNVSTLELGDSALYLCASSLAQATNTGELFFGEGSRLTVL.

This chain's CDR3 is CASSQAGGQTQYF. The CDR3 DNA reads as TGTGCCAGCAGCCAAGCGGGGGGGCAGACCCAGTACTTC. The rearrangement uses TRBV14 and TRBJ2-5; 8 nucleotides align to TRBD2. The CDR3 totals 13 residues. With 1 base clipped from V and 6 bases from J, the junction kept 1 base outside the gene matches. Germline values: CDR1 SGHDN, CDR2 FVKESK.

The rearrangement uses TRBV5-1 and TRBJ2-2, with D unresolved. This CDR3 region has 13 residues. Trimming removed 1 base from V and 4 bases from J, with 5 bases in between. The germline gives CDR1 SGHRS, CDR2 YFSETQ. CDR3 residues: CASSLSVTGELFF. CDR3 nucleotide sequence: TGCGCCAGCAGCTTGTCAGTCACCGGGGAGCTGTTTTTT.

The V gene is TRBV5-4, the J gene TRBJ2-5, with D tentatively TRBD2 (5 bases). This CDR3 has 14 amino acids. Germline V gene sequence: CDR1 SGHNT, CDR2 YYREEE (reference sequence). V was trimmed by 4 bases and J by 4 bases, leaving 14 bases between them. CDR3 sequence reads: CASSTERGGETQYF. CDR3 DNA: TGTGCCAGCAGCACAGAGCGCGGAGGAGAGACCCAGTACTTC.